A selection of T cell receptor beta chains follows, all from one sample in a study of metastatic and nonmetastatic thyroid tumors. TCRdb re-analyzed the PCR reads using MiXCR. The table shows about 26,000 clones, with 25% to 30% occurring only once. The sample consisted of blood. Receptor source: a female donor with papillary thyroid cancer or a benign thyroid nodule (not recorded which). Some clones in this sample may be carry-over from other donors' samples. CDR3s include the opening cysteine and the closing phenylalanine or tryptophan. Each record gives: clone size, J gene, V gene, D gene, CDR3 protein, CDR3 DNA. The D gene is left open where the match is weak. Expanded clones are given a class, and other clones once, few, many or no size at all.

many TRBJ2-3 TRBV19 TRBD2 CASSGGLADSTDTQYF TGTGCCAGTAGTGGGGGACTAGCGGATAGCACAGATACGCAGTATTTT
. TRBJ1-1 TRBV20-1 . CSARGFTMNTEAFF TGCAGTGCTCGGGGCTTCACTATGAACACTGAAGCTTTCTTT
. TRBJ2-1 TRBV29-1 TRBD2 CSVLAGLGYEQFF TGCAGCGTGCTAGCGGGATTGGGCTATGAGCAGTTCTTC
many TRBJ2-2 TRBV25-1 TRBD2 CASSAQRDLPGELFF TGTGCCAGCAGTGCCCAGCGGGATCTCCCCGGGGAGCTGTTTTTT
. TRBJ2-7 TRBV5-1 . CASSLLGGDEQYF TGCGCCAGCAGCTTGCTCGGGGGAGACGAGCAGTACTTC
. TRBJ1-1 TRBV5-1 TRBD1 CASSSGQDLGGTEAFF TGCGCCAGCAGCTCAGGACAGGACCTAGGGGGGACTGAAGCTTTCTTT
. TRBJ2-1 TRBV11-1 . CASSPKGSPSSYNEQFF TGTGCCAGCAGTCCGAAGGGGAGCCCAAGCTCCTACAATGAGCAGTTCTTC
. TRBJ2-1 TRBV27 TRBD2 CASSLSRTGTKSGRGYEQFF TGTGCCAGCAGTTTATCGAGAACCGGGACAAAGAGCGGGAGGGGGTATGAGCAGTTCTTC
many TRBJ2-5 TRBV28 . CASRPGSGRETQYF TGTGCCAGCAGGCCCGGATCGGGACGAGAGACCCAGTACTTC
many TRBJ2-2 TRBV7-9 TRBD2 CASSHTGGNTGELFF TGTGCCAGCAGCCATACGGGAGGGAACACCGGGGAGCTGTTTTTT
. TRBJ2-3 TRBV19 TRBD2 CASSRFRPGTSGTSTDTQYF TGTGCCAGTAGTCGATTCCGCCCCGGGACTAGCGGAACTAGCACAGATACGCAGTATTTT
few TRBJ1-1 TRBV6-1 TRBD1 CASRDWTGGGEAFF TGTGCCAGCAGGGATTGGACAGGGGGGGGTGAAGCTTTCTTT
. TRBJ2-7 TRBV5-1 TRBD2 CASSFGGGHNYEQYF TGCGCCAGCAGCTTCGGCGGGGGGCACAACTACGAGCAGTACTTC
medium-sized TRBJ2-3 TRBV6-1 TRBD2 CASSGGGASTDTQYF TGTGCCAGCAGTGGGGGAGGGGCTAGCACAGATACGCAGTATTTT
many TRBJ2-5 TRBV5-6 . CASSFKGLKETQYF TGTGCCAGCAGCTTCAAAGGCCTTAAAGAGACCCAGTACTTC
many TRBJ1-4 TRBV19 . CASSGGRYNEKLFF TGTGCCAGTAGCGGCGGCAGATACAATGAAAAACTGTTTTTT
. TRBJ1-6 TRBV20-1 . CSAEQRQRYSPLHF TGCAGTGCTGAACAACGTCAACGGTATTCACCCCTCCACTTT
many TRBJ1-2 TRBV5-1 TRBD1 CASSLGDRVLGGYTF TGCGCCAGCAGCTTGGGGGACAGGGTGCTTGGTGGCTACACCTTC
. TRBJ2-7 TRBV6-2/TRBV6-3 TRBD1 CASNRAGTGVARSSYEQYF TGTGCCAGCAATAGGGCCGGGACAGGTGTCGCGCGTTCCTCCTACGAGCAGTACTTC
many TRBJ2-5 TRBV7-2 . CASSEQETQYF TGTGCCAGCAGCGAACAAGAGACCCAGTACTTC
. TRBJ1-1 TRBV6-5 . CASSYTGNTEAFF TGTGCCAGCAGTTACACGGGTAACACTGAAGCTTTCTTT
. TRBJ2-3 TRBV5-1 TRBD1 CAGSRDSKDTQYF TGCGCCGGATCTAGGGACAGCAAAGATACGCAGTATTTT
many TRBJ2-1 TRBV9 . CASSVIPSGPWYNEQFF TGTGCCAGCAGCGTAATCCCCAGCGGCCCTTGGTACAATGAGCAGTTCTTC
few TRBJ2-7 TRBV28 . CASSLPLDEQYF TGTGCCAGCAGTTTACCCCTAGACGAGCAGTACTTC
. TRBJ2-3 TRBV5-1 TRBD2 CASSLGRTSVSDTQYF TGCGCCAGCAGCTTGGGACGGACTAGCGTTTCAGATACGCAGTATTTT
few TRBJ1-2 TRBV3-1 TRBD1 CASSAGTEGYGYTF TGTGCCAGCAGTGCCGGGACAGAAGGATATGGCTACACCTTC
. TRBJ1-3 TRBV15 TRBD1 CATSPMDRELNTIYF TGTGCCACCAGCCCCATGGACAGGGAGTTAAACACCATATATTTT
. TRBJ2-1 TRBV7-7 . CASSRRARGKDEQFF TGTGCTAGCAGCCGCCGGGCCCGGGGTAAGGATGAGCAGTTCTTC
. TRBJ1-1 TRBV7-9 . CASSLGAGGTEAFF TGTGCCAGCAGCTTAGGGGCTGGGGGGACTGAAGCTTTCTTT
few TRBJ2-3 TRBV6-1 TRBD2 CASSGGGASAYTQYF TGTGCCAGCAGTGGGGGAGGGGCTAGCGCATATACGCAGTATTTT
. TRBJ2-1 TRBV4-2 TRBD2 CASSQGSGDYNEQFF TGTGCCAGCAGCCAGGGAAGCGGGGACTACAATGAGCAGTTCTTC
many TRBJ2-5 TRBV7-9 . CASSLSRTLYQETQYF TGTGCCAGCAGCTTAAGTCGGACCCTGTACCAAGAGACCCAGTACTTC
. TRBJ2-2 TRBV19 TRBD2 CASSWASGDGELFF TGTGCCAGTAGTTGGGCTAGCGGGGACGGGGAGCTGTTTTTT
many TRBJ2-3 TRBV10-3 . CAITEGVTDTQYF TGTGCCATCACTGAGGGAGTCACAGATACGCAGTATTTT
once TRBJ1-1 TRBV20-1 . CSARWVITEAFF TGCAGTGCTAGATGGGTGATCACTGAAGCTTTCTTT
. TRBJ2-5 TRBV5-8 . CASSCQRWETQYF TGTGCCAGCTCGTGTCAGCGGTGGGAGACCCAGTACTTC
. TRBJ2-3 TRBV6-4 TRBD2 CASSKTSGGGTDTQYF TGTGCCAGCAGTAAAACTAGCGGAGGGGGCACAGATACGCAGTATTTT
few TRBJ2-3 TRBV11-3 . CARALSGLTQYF TGTGCCAGGGCCCTCTCAGGGCTCACGCAGTATTTT
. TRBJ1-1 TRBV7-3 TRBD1 CASSLGAARGRDEAFF TGTGCCAGCAGCTTAGGGGCGGCCAGGGGGCGCGATGAAGCTTTCTTT
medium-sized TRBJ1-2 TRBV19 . CASSRTGGGNYGYTF TGTGCCAGTAGCCGAACGGGCGGGGGAAACTATGGCTACACCTTC
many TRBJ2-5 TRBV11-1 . CASSSAGWRKTQYF TGTGCCAGCAGCTCGGCCGGGTGGAGAAAGACCCAGTACTTC
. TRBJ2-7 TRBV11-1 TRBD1 CASSFGQVGEQYF TGTGCCAGCAGCTTCGGACAGGTTGGAGAGCAGTACTTC
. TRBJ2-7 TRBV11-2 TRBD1 CASSQGTGQEQYF TGTGCCAGCAGCCAAGGGACAGGGCAGGAGCAGTACTTC
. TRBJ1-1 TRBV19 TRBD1 CASSRGLGQGYSEAFF TGTGCCAGTAGTAGAGGATTAGGACAGGGATATTCTGAAGCTTTCTTT
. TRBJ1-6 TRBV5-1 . CASSPRMTPRGHSPLHF TGCGCCAGCAGCCCACGGATGACACCGCGGGGGCATTCACCCCTCCACTTT
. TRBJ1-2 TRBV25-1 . CAGSLPQGQGYTF TGTGCCGGCAGTCTCCCGCAGGGGCAAGGCTACACCTTC
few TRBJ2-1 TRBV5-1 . CASSRMAMNEQFF TGCGCCAGCAGCAGGATGGCGATGAATGAGCAGTTCTTC
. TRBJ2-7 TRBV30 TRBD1 CASERDRESAYEQYF TGTGCCTCCGAGCGGGACAGGGAATCGGCCTACGAGCAGTACTTC
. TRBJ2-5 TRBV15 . CATSPRPETQYF TGTGCCACCAGCCCACGACCGGAGACCCAGTACTTC
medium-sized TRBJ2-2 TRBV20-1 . CSARATVNTGELFF TGCAGTGCTAGAGCCACAGTGAACACCGGGGAGCTGTTTTTT
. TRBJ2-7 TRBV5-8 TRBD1 CASSSSGTAPYEQYF TGTGCCAGCAGCTCATCCGGGACAGCGCCCTACGAGCAGTACTTC
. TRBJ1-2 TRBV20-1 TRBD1 CSARGTGVRGGYTF TGCAGTGCTAGAGGGACAGGGGTGAGGGGTGGCTACACCTTC
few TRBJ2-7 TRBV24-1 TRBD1 CATSDPGQGAYEQYF TGTGCCACCAGTGACCCGGGACAGGGGGCGTACGAGCAGTACTTC
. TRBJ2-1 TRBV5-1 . CASSWGYNEQFF TGCGCCAGCAGCTGGGGGTACAATGAGCAGTTCTTC
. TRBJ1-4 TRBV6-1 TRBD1 CASRPRDRGNEKLFF TGTGCCAGCAGACCCCGAGACAGGGGGAATGAAAAACTGTTTTTT
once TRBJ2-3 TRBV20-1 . CSAASIRDSTDTQYF TGCAGTGCTGCGTCCATCCGGGACAGCACAGATACGCAGTATTTT
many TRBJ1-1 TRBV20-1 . CSASYGRGTFF TGCAGTGCTAGTTACGGGCGCGGGACTTTCTTT
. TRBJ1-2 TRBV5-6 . CASSLSTGVRVLYGYTF TGTGCCAGCAGCTTGAGTACAGGTGTTCGTGTGCTCTATGGCTACACCTTC
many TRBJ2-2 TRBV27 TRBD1 CASSLWAGGGVDTGELFF TGTGCCAGCAGTTTATGGGCAGGGGGCGGTGTGGACACCGGGGAGCTGTTTTTT
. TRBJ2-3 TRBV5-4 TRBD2 CASSLLGAAGLTDTQYF TGTGCCAGCAGCTTGCTAGGTGCAGCGGGACTCACAGATACGCAGTATTTT